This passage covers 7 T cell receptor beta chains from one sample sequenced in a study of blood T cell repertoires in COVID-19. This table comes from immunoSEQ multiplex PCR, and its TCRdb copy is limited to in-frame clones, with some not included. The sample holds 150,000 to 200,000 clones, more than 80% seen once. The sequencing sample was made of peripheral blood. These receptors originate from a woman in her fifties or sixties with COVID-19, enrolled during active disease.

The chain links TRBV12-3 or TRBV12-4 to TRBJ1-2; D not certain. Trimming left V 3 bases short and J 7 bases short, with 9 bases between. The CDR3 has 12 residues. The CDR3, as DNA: TGTGCCAGCAGTTTCGGAGGCCCTGGCTACACCTTC. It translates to CASSFGGPGYTF.

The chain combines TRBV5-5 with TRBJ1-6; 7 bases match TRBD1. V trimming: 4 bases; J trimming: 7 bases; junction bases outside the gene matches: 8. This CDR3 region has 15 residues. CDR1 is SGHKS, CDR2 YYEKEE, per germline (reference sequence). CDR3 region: CASSQNTGVNSPLHF. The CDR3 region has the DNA TGTGCCAGCAGCCAAAACACAGGGGTCAATTCACCCCTCCACTTT.

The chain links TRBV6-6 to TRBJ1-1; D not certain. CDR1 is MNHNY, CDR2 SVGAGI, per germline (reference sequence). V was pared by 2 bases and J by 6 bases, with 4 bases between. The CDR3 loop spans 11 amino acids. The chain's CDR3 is CASSYESEAFF. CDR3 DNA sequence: TGTGCCAGCAGTTACGAGTCTGAAGCTTTCTTT.

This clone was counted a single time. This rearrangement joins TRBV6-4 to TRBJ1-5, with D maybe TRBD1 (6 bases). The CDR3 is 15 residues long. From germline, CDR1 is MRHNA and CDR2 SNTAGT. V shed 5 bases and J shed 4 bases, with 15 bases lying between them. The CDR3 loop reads CASSPAAGANQPQHF. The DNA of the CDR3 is TGTGCCAGCAGTCCCGCGGCGGGGGCGAATCAGCCCCAGCATTTT.

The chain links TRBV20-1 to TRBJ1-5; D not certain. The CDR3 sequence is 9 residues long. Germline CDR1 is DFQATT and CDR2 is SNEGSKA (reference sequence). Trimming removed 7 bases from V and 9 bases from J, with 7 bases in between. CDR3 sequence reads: CSVGRPQHF. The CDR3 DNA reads TGCAGTGTGGGGAGGCCCCAGCATTTT.

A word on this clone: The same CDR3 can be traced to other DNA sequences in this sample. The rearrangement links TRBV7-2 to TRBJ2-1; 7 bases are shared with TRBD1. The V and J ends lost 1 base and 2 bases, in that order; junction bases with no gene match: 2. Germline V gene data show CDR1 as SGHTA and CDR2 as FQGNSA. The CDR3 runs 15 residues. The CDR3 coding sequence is TGTGCCAGCAGCTTAGTCCAGGGGGCCTACAATGAGCAGTTCTTC. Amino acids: CASSLVQGAYNEQFF. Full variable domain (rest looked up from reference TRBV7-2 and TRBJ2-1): GAGVSQSPSNKVTEKGKDVELRCDPISGHTALYWYRQSLGQGLEFLIYFQGNSAPDKSGLPSDRFSAERTGGSVSTLTIQRTQQEDSAVYLCASSLVQGAYNEQFFGPGTRLTVL.

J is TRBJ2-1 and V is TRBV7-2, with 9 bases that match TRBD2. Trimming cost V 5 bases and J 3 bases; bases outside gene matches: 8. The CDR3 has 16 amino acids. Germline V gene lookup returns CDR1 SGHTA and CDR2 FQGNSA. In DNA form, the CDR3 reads TGTGCCAGCAGCCCATATAGCGGGGGAAACTACAATGAGCAGTTCTTC. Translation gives CASSPYSGGNYNEQFF.